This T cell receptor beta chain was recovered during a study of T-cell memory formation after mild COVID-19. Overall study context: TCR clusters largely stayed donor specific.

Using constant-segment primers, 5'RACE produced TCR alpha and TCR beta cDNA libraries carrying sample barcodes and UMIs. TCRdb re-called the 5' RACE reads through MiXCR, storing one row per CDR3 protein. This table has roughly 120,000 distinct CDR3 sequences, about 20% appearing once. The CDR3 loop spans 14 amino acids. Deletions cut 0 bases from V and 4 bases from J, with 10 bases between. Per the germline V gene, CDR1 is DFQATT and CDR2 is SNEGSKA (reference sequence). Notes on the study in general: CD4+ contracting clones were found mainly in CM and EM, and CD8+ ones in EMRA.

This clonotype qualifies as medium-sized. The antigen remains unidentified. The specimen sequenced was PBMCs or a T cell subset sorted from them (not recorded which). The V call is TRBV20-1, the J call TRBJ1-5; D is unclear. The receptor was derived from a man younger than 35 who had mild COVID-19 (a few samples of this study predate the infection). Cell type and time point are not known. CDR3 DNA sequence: TGCAGTGCTAGAGATTTGCCGGGTAATCAGCCCCAGCATTTT. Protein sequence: CSARDLPGNQPQHF.